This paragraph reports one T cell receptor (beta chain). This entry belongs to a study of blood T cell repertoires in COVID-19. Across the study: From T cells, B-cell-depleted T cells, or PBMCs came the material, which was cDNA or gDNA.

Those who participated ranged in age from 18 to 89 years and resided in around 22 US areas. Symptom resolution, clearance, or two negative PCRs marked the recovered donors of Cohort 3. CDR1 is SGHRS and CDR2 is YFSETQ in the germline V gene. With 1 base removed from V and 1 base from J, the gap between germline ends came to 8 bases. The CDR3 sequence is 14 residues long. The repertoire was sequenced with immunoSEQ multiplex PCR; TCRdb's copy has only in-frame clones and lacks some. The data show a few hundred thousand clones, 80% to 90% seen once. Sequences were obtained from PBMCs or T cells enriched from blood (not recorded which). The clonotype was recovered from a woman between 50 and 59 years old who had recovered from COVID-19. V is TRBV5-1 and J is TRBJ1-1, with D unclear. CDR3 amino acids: CASSLSLSNTEAFF. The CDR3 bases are TGCGCCAGCAGCTTGTCACTTTCGAACACTGAAGCTTTCTTT.